This T cell receptor beta chain was obtained from a study of blood T cell repertoires in COVID-19. As handled by the study authors: It was from reference gene primer amplification that nucleated cell counts were estimated. Sequencing used immunoSEQ multiplex PCR; TCRdb keeps in-frame clones, though not all of them. Clone size and V and J calls were adopted from that table, with D and trimming inferred from the DNA. The sample contains fewer than 250,000 clones, almost 85% of which appear only once. Sequenced material: peripheral blood. This TCR derives from a woman aged 35 to 49 with acute or convalescent COVID-19.

CDR3: CASSLADRGTEAFF. The CDR3 region has the DNA TGCGCCAGCAGCTTGGCGGACAGGGGTACTGAAGCTTTCTTT. The V and J genes are TRBV5-1 and TRBJ1-1, with 9 bases that match TRBD1. The CDR3 runs to 14 residues. Per the germline V gene, CDR1 is SGHRS and CDR2 is YFSETQ. The J segment lost 5 bases and the V segment lost 0 bases, leaving 2 bases of the junction unmatched. The variable domain in full, with the rest retrieved from reference TRBV5-1 and TRBJ1-1, is KAGVTQTPRYLIKTRGQQVTLSCSPISGHRSVSWYQQTPGQGLQFLFEYFSETQRNKGNFPGRFSGRQFSNSRSEMNVSTLELGDSALYLCASSLADRGTEAFFGQGTRLTVV.